This passage covers 32 T cell receptor beta chains from one sample sequenced in a study of cytomegalovirus exposure and HLA in healthy donors. The PCR made use of 60 Vbeta and 13 Jbeta primers. TCRdb's table, derived via immunoSEQ multiplex PCR, lists solely in-frame clones and lacks some. In the table there are around 120,000 clones, about 80% of which are singletons. Sequencing used PBMCs. Receptors originate from a young man in good health and CMV-seropositive.

The V and J genes are TRBV29-1 and TRBJ2-7; tentatively, D is TRBD2 (6 bases). CDR1 SQVTM and CDR2 ANQGSEA come from the germline V gene. The CDR3 is made up of 12 amino acids. The CDR3 sequence is CSGLAPSYEQYF. CDR3 coding DNA: TGCAGTGGCCTAGCGCCCTCCTACGAGCAGTACTTC.

This sequence joins TRBV11-2 and TRBJ1-4, with unresolved D. The CDR3 runs 13 residues. The germline CDR1 and CDR2 sequences are SGHAT and FQNNGV. V gave up 5 bases and J gave up 5 bases, with 9 bases separating them. The CDR3 DNA is TGTGCCAGCAGCCGCGTTCGGAATGAAAAACTGTTTTTT. It codes for CASSRVRNEKLFF.

The chain employs TRBV29-1 and TRBJ2-7, with TRBD2 matching 7 bases. This CDR3 spans 12 amino acids. CDR1 is SQVTM and CDR2 is ANQGSEA in the germline V gene. The junction had 3 bases not matched to a gene; V was cut back by 3 bases and J by 4 bases. CDR3 loop: CSVDGGGYEQYF. Here the CDR3 DNA reads TGCAGCGTTGATGGGGGGGGGTACGAGCAGTACTTC.

V usage is TRBV5-4 and J usage is TRBJ2-7; D is unresolved. Trimming removed 2 bases from V and 4 bases from J, with 10 bases in between. The CDR3 loop spans 13 amino acids. The germline CDR1 and CDR2 sequences are SGHNT and YYREEE (reference sequence). The CDR3 protein is CASSFVGSYEQYF. In DNA, the CDR3 is TGTGCCAGCAGCTTTGTCGGGTCTTACGAGCAGTACTTC.

As regards this clone: This same CDR3 is encoded by further DNA sequences in the sample. The chain is built from TRBV9 and TRBJ2-3, with 8 positions matching TRBD2. Trimming cost V 0 bases and J 3 bases; bases outside gene matches: 6. Germline CDR1 and CDR2: SGDLS and YYNGEE. There are 16 residues in the CDR3. The CDR3: CASSVGTSGRTDTQYF. The DNA of the CDR3 is TGTGCCAGCAGCGTAGGAACTAGCGGTAGAACAGATACGCAGTATTTT.

This chain uses TRBV10-3 with TRBJ1-2; 9 positions agree with TRBD1. V was clipped by 4 bases and J by 4 bases; unmatched bases: 4. This CDR3 has 14 amino acids. Germline V gene sequence: CDR1 ENHRY, CDR2 SYGVKD. The DNA of the CDR3 is TGTGCCATCAGTGGCGGACAGGGGTTCTATGGCTACACCTTC. This gives the protein CAISGGQGFYGYTF.

This chain links TRBV21-1 with TRBJ2-7; the table's D call TRBD2 went unverified against the DNA. TRBV21-1 is annotated as a pseudogene. The CDR3 length is 15 residues. The CDR3 is CASSKGRALNYEQYF. For the CDR3, the DNA is TGTGCCAGCAGCAAAGGGAGGGCCCTTAACTACGAGCAGTACTTC.

V and J are TRBV5-1 and TRBJ2-7; weak D call: TRBD2 (5 bases). The germline gives CDR1 SGHRS, CDR2 YFSETQ. V gave up 0 bases and J gave up 1 base, with 11 bases separating them. The CDR3 has 15 residues. CDR3 in amino acids: CASSLAAAASYEQYF. DNA for the CDR3: TGCGCCAGCAGCTTGGCAGCGGCTGCTTCCTACGAGCAGTACTTC.

The chain recombines TRBV7-2 with TRBJ1-1; D is unclear. The CDR3 covers 11 residues. The ends were cut back, 2 bases at V and 5 bases at J, with 3 bases in the middle. Germline V lookup: CDR1 SGHTA, CDR2 FQGNSA. The CDR3 nucleotides read TGTGCCAGCAGCTTATATACTGAAGCTTTCTTT. This encodes CASSLYTEAFF.

In the case of this clone: The germline gene is not matched at one end of the junction; a read error may be the cause. This chain connects TRBV7-9 to TRBJ2-7, with D possibly being TRBD2 (5 bases). CDR1 SEHNR and CDR2 FQNEAQ come from the germline V gene (reference sequence). The CDR3 extends over 12 amino acids. CDR3 sequence reads: CSSSLARDEQYF. The CDR3 region has the DNA TGTTCCAGCAGCTTAGCGAGAGACGAGCAGTACTTC.

This chain links TRBV6-5 with TRBJ2-7; D perhaps matches TRBD2 (6 bases). The germline CDR1 and CDR2 sequences are MNHEY and SVGAGI. V was shortened by 5 bases and J by 0 bases, with 11 bases between the two germline ends. This CDR3 is built from 14 residues. The CDR3 sequence is CASSRPGLSYEQYF. In DNA form, the CDR3 reads TGTGCCAGCAGTCGTCCGGGACTCTCCTACGAGCAGTACTTC.

This clone was counted a single time. The chain couples TRBV2 to TRBJ2-5, with 14 bases fitting TRBD2. The germline V gene encodes CDR1 SNHLY and CDR2 FYNNEI. The CDR3 runs 14 residues. J gave up 5 bases and V 11 bases, and 7 bases lay outside the gene matches. The CDR3 nucleotides read TGTGCCTCGGGACTAGCGGGGGTACTTGAGACCCAGTACTTC. Protein sequence: CASGLAGVLETQYF.

The chain employs TRBV4-3 and TRBJ1-1; the D gene is possibly TRBD1 (5 bases). The ends were cut back, 1 base at V and 7 bases at J, with 16 bases in the middle. Germline V lookup: CDR1 LGHNA, CDR2 YSLEER. The CDR3 spans 15 residues. The CDR3 coding sequence is TGCGCCAGCAGCCAAGGGGGAGGGGTAAAAGGTGAAGCTTTCTTT. Translation gives CASSQGGGVKGEAFF.

The chain couples TRBV29-1 to TRBJ1-1, with 11 bases that match TRBD1. Germline assignment: CDR1 SQVTM and CDR2 ANQGSEA. The CDR3 totals 13 residues. With 7 bases clipped from V and 7 bases from J, the junction kept 8 bases outside the gene matches. CDR3 protein: CSAEKGQGDEAFF. CDR3 nucleotides: TGCAGCGCCGAAAAGGGACAGGGGGATGAAGCTTTCTTT. Full variable domain (missing parts from reference TRBV29-1 and TRBJ1-1): SAVISQKPSRDICQRGTSLTIQCQVDSQVTMMFWYRQQPGQSLTLIATANQGSEATYESGFVIDKFPISRPNLTFSTLTVSNMSPEDSSIYLCSAEKGQGDEAFFGQGTRLTVV.

The chain combines TRBV19 with TRBJ2-7; 7 bases fit TRBD1. CDR1 and CDR2 from the germline V gene are LNHDA and SQIVND (reference sequence). Unmatched junction bases numbered 6, after V lost 6 bases and J lost 1 base. This CDR3 is built from 14 residues. The CDR3 protein is CASSSTGESYEQYF. DNA of the CDR3: TGTGCCAGTAGCAGTACAGGGGAGTCCTACGAGCAGTACTTC.

The rearrangement uses TRBV19 and TRBJ1-3, with D uncertain. Germline lookup yields CDR1 LNHDA and CDR2 SQIVND (reference sequence). The CDR3 covers 15 residues. V dropped 2 bases and J dropped 0 bases, with 8 bases sitting between them. Here the CDR3 reads CASSIRVFSGNTIYF. CDR3 nucleotides: TGTGCCAGTAGTATACGAGTCTTCTCTGGAAACACCATATATTTT.

This chain uses TRBV29-1 with TRBJ1-2; D not resolved. Germline loops: CDR1 SQVTM, CDR2 ANQGSEA. V shed 0 bases and J shed 4 bases, with 9 bases lying between them. CDR3 length: 13 amino acids. CDR3 DNA sequence: TGCAGCGTTGAAGATCTCGAGTCCTATGGCTACACCTTC. It yields the protein CSVEDLESYGYTF.

Comments on this clone: One end of the junction is discordant with germline, which a read error may explain. This chain uses TRBV7-7 with TRBJ1-1; D gene uncertain. The CDR3 runs to 13 residues. Germline V gene data show CDR1 as SSHAT and CDR2 as FNYEAQ (reference sequence). The CDR3 loop reads CASSLTVNTEAFF. For the CDR3, the DNA is TGTGCTAGCAGCTTAACGGTGAACACTGAAGCTTTCTTT.

The V and J genes are TRBV28 and TRBJ2-7, with D uncertain. V was cut by 1 base and J by 0 bases, with 13 bases left in between. CDR3 length: 16 residues. Germline CDR1 reads MDHEN; CDR2 reads SYDVKM. CDR3 sequence reads: CASSLSVYQNSYEQYF. For the CDR3, the DNA is TGTGCCAGCAGTTTATCGGTCTACCAAAACTCCTACGAGCAGTACTTC.

There are a few counts of this clone. The rearrangement uses TRBV30 and TRBJ2-7, with D perhaps TRBD2 (5 bases). CDR1 is GTSNPN, CDR2 SVGIG, per germline (reference sequence). V was clipped by 0 bases and J by 6 bases, with 6 bases between them. CDR3 length: 11 residues. CDR3 bases: TGTGCCTGGAGTGTTGCGGGCGAGCAGTACTTC. As protein: CAWSVAGEQYF.

The chain has TRBV5-1 and TRBJ2-7; 9 positions match TRBD2. This CDR3 comprises 15 residues. Trimming took 0 bases from V and 4 from J; bases not matched to a gene: 5. Germline values: CDR1 SGHRS, CDR2 YFSETQ. CDR3 bases: TGCGCCAGCAGCTTGGTGACTAGCGGACAGTACGAGCAGTACTTC. Translated, it gives CASSLVTSGQYEQYF.

Turning to this clone: At one boundary the junction diverges from the germline segment, which might be a read error. The chain links TRBV28 to TRBJ2-6; tentative D call: TRBD1 (5 bases). The length of the CDR3 is 18 residues. The germline V gene has CDR1 MDHEN and CDR2 SYDVKM. CDR3 in amino acids: CASSPQWGFGSGANGLTF. Written as DNA, the CDR3 is TGTGCCAGCAGTCCTCAATGGGGCTTTGGGTCTGGGGCCAACGGCCTGACTTTC.

V and J are TRBV30 and TRBJ2-5; 7 bases match TRBD2. CDR1 and CDR2 from the germline V gene are GTSNPN and SVGIG (reference sequence). V lost 8 bases and J lost 1; bases outside the gene matches: 7. This CDR3 contains 13 residues. DNA of the CDR3: TGTGCCGGGGGGGGGACTACCCAAGAGACCCAGTACTTC. Translating it yields CAGGGTTQETQYF.

This chain links TRBV11-3 with TRBJ2-1; no clear D. Between the trimmed V and J ends, which lost 5 bases and 9 bases, there was a span of 14 bases. Germline V gene data show CDR1 as SGHNT and CDR2 as YENEEA. The CDR3 is 13 amino acids. The DNA for the CDR3 is TGTGCCAGCAGCGATTATGTTGAGAGTGAGCAGTTCTTC. Encoded protein: CASSDYVESEQFF.

CDR3 residues: CASSSRTANTEAFF. In nucleotides, the CDR3 is TGCGCCAGCAGCTCCCGGACAGCGAACACTGAAGCTTTCTTT. The chain carries TRBV5-1 and TRBJ1-1; weak D call: TRBD1 (6 bases). With 3 bases removed from V and 1 base from J, the gap between germline ends came to 10 bases. The CDR3 is 14 amino acids. Germline CDR1 is SGHRS and CDR2 is YFSETQ. Variable domain in full (rest from reference TRBV5-1 and TRBJ1-1): KAGVTQTPRYLIKTRGQQVTLSCSPISGHRSVSWYQQTPGQGLQFLFEYFSETQRNKGNFPGRFSGRQFSNSRSEMNVSTLELGDSALYLCASSSRTANTEAFFGQGTRLTVV.

The V gene is TRBV21-1, the J gene TRBJ1-2. TRBV21-1 is an annotated pseudogene. The CDR3 loop spans 11 amino acids. The CDR3 coding sequence is TGTGCCCTGCACGGGGTGTATGGCTACACCTTC. Amino acids: CALHGVYGYTF.

On this clone: Possible read error: a much larger clone is one base away. The V call is TRBV7-8, the J call TRBJ2-7; 8 nucleotides match TRBD1. CDR1 is SGHVS and CDR2 is FQNEAQ in the germline V gene. The CDR3 extends over 13 amino acids. The ends lost 1 base at V and 4 bases at J; junction bases unmatched: 0. The CDR3 DNA sequence: TGTGCCAGCAGCTTAGACAGGGGGTACGAGCAGTACTTC. This translates into CASSLDRGYEQYF.

The rearrangement links TRBV9 to TRBJ2-3, with 7 bases fitting TRBD2. The CDR3 is 14 residues long. The V segment lost 4 bases and the J segment 3 bases; nucleotides outside the gene matches: 5. Germline CDR1 is SGDLS and CDR2 is YYNGEE. CDR3 sequence (DNA): TGTGCCAGCAGCCTATGGGGGGGAACAGATACGCAGTATTTT. Its translation is CASSLWGGTDTQYF. The whole variable domain, filled in from reference TRBV9 and TRBJ2-3, reads DSGVTQTPKHLITATGQRVTLRCSPRSGDLSVYWYQQSLDQGLQFLIQYYNGEERAKGNILERFSAQQFPDLHSELNLSSLELGDSALYFCASSLWGGTDTQYFGPGTRLTVL.

The count of this clone is one. Other DNA sequences in the sample encode the same CDR3. The V gene is TRBV5-1, the J gene TRBJ2-5, with D hard to call. V dropped 1 base and J dropped 5 bases, with 12 bases sitting between them. The CDR3 is made up of 14 amino acids. The germline gives CDR1 SGHRS, CDR2 YFSETQ. CDR3 sequence: CASSLNTGSETQYF. CDR3 DNA: TGCGCCAGCAGCTTGAACACGGGTAGCGAGACCCAGTACTTC.

The chain combines TRBV2 with TRBJ2-7; TRBD2 matches at 9 bases. V was pared by 5 bases and J by 2 bases, with 4 bases of the junction left unmatched. Germline V gives CDR1 SNHLY, CDR2 FYNNEI. The CDR3 has 14 amino acids. For the CDR3, the DNA is TGTGCCAGCAGTTTGACTAGCGGTACCTACGAGCAGTACTTC. Protein product: CASSLTSGTYEQYF.

The chain links TRBV7-9 to TRBJ1-5, with D maybe TRBD1 (5 bases). Germline CDR1 and CDR2: SEHNR and FQNEAQ (reference sequence). V was shortened by 5 bases and J by 1 base, with 15 bases between the two germline ends. The CDR3 runs 16 residues. CDR3: CASSEGGAGSNQPQHF. As DNA, the CDR3 is TGTGCCAGCAGCGAAGGTGGGGCTGGAAGCAATCAGCCCCAGCATTTT. Complete variable domain (other parts from reference TRBV7-9 and TRBJ1-5): DTGVSQNPRHKITKRGQNVTFRCDPISEHNRLYWYRQTLGQGPEFLTYFQNEAQLEKSRLLSDRFSAERPKGSFSTLEIQRTEQGDSAMYLCASSEGGAGSNQPQHFGDGTRLSIL.

This clone was seen once. The chain uses TRBV11-2 and TRBJ2-7; 9 nucleotides match TRBD2. The germline CDR1 and CDR2 sequences are SGHAT and FQNNGV. CDR3 length: 15 residues. V lost 5 bases to trimming and J lost 5 bases; unmatched junction nucleotides: 10. Here the CDR3 DNA reads TGTGCCAGCAGCCCTCGGTTAGCGGGAGTCAACGAGCAGTACTTC. Protein sequence: CASSPRLAGVNEQYF.